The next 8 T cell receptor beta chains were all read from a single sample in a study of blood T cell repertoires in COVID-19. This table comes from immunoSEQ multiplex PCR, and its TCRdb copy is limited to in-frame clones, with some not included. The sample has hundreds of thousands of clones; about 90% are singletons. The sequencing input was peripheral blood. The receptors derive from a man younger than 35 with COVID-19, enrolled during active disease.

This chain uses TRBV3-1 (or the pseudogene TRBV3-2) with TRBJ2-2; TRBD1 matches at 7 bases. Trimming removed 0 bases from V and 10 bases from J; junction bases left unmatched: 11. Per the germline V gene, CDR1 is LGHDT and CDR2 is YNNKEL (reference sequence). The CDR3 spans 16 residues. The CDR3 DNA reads TGTGCCAGCAGCCAAGATCTTGGCAGGACAGGAGAGGAGCTGTTTTTT. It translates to CASSQDLGRTGEELFF.

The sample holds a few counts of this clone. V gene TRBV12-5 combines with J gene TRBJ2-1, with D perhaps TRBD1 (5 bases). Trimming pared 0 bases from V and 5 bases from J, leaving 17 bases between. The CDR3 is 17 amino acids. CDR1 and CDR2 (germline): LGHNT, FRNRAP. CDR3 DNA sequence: TGTGCTAGTGGTTTGGTACTTGGAAGGGGCCTGAACAATGAGCAGTTCTTC. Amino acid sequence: CASGLVLGRGLNNEQFF.

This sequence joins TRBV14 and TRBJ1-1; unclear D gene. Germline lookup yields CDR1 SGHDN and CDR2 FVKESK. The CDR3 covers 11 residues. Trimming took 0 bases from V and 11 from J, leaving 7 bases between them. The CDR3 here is CASSQETQAFF. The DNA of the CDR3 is TGTGCCAGCAGCCAAGAGACACAGGCTTTCTTT.

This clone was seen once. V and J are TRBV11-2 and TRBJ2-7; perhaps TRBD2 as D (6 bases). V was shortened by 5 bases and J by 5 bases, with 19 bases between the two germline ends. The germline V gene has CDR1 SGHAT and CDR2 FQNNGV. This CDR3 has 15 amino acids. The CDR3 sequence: CASSHYSGSLDEQYF. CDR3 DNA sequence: TGTGCCAGCAGCCATTATAGCGGCTCTTTGGACGAGCAGTACTTC.

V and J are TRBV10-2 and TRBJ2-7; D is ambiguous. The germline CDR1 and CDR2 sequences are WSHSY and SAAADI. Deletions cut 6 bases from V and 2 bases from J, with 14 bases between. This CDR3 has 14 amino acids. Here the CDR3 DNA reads TGCGCCAGCAGAGGCTTGAGGCCTCCCTACGAGCAGTACTTC. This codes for CASRGLRPPYEQYF.

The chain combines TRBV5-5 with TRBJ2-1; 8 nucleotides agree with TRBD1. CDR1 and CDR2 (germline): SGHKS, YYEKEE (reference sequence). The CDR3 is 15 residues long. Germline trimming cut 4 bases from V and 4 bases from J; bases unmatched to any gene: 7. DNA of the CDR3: TGTGCCAGCAGCGGAACGGGACAGGAGTACAATGAGCAGTTCTTC. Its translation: CASSGTGQEYNEQFF.

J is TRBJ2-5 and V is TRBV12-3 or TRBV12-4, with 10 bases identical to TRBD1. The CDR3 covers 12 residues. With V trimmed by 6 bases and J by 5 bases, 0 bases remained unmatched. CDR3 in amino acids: CASRDRGETQYF. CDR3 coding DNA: TGTGCCAGCAGGGACAGGGGGGAGACCCAGTACTTC.

In DNA form, the CDR3 reads TGTGCCAGCAAGGTCGGGGCTGGGGCCAACGTCCTGACTTTC. This translates into CASKVGAGANVLTF. This chain joins TRBV7-2 and TRBJ2-6; the D gene is possibly TRBD2 (5 bases). The CDR3 has 14 residues. Germline V CDR1 and CDR2: SGHTA, FQGNSA. V lost 7 bases and J lost 2, with 9 bases in between.